The rows below give T cell receptor beta chains drawn from one sample of a study of cytomegalovirus exposure and HLA in healthy donors. Method: immunoSEQ multiplex PCR; TCRdb's copy keeps in-frame clones and lacks some. The sample carries fewer than 250,000 clones, about 78% recorded once. Sequencing used PBMCs. Source of these receptors: a male donor in good health and CMV-seronegative. The conserved cysteine and the conserved F or W are not part of the CDR3 here. A D gene is named only where the DNA matches it firmly.

D	V	CDR3
TRBD1	TRBV5-1	ASSLGQGADEQY
TRBD1	TRBV6-5	ASSYYRGDSYEQY
TRBD1	TRBV27	ASSLSTGGAQIPRPTLNTGELF
NA	TRBV19	ASSIKRDTNYGYT
NA	TRBV7-9	ASSLWPAQGRLKNTEAF
NA	TRBV28	ASSLGRYNEQF
TRBD1	TRBV19	ASSRRQGVKNIQY
NA	TRBV15	ATSRDRQDLNGYT
NA	TRBV19	ASSIARAGNTIY
TRBD2	TRBV9	ASSASGRGGDTQY
NA	TRBV4-2	ASSLEQGNEQF
TRBD1	TRBV19	ASSTSTQGAYEQY
NA	TRBV7-9	ASSPQGGSKNIQY
TRBD1	TRBV27	ASSRGQGQGTEAF
NA	TRBV6-5	ASSYGGRARTYEQY
NA	TRBV4-2	ASSQDLSQGENEQF
NA	TRBV19	ASSIRARAQLYEQY
TRBD1	TRBV7-2	ASSQRGLYGYT
TRBD1	TRBV18	ASSRTGQTEAF
TRBD2	TRBV29-1	SVELAGGMKSYEQY
NA	TRBV6-1	ASSLKHGSDTQY
NA	TRBV5-8	ASSLVPGLYGYT
NA	TRBV11-2	ASRRTGFEAF
NA	TRBV6-5	ASSSHAGNQPQH
NA	TRBV18	ASSPGTLTQETQY
TRBD1	TRBV6-1	ASSSARGPRQPQH
NA	TRBV6-1	ASATAEPPYEQY
TRBD2	TRBV27	ASSYTGGGHEQF
NA	TRBV5-5	ASSLGGLAASTDTQY
TRBD1	TRBV4-1	ASSLYPRDRRGQPQH
NA	TRBV6-1	ASRAGISYEQY
NA	TRBV19	ASSTRRGDEKLF
NA	TRBV28	ASSIQHGTDTQY
TRBD2	TRBV5-1	ASSSGTSGTYEQY
TRBD1	TRBV28	ASSSTGDQETQY
TRBD1	TRBV5-1	ASRERTGGGSDTQY
TRBD1	TRBV7-2	ASSLDRGTDTQY
NA	TRBV5-1	ASCLGLRNTGELF
TRBD2	TRBV28	ASQAGADYNEQF
NA	TRBV11-1	ASSLGSGSASTGVNEQF
NA	TRBV2	ASSAQREVTNEKLF